Listed below are T cell receptor beta chains from one sample, sequenced in a study of identical twins. TCRdb re-called the 5' RACE reads through MiXCR, storing one row per CDR3 protein. The repertoire consists of 600,000 to 700,000 distinct CDR3 sequences, with 21% occurring once and the leading ten covering 4% to 5.5%. In addition, the sample was reused for a study of T cells expressing NK-cell markers.

The sample consisted of PBMCs. These receptors were collected from a woman between 18 and 29 years old in good health. Each CDR3 is given with its conserved first and last residue. Each record gives: D gene, J gene, clone size, V gene, CDR3 DNA, CDR3 protein. D genes are given only for firm matches. Clone size appears in some rows only: once, few, many, or a class for an expanded clone.

D gene: TRBD1
J gene: TRBJ2-6
clone size: -
V gene: TRBV6-1
CDR3 DNA: TGTGCCAGCAGTCAACAGGGGGCGCGAGGGGCCAACGTCCTGACTTTC
CDR3 protein: CASSQQGARGANVLTF

D gene: TRBD2
J gene: TRBJ2-7
clone size: few
V gene: TRBV7-2
CDR3 DNA: TGTGCCAGCAGCTCATGGACTAGCGGGAGGGTTGAGCAGTACTTC
CDR3 protein: CASSSWTSGRVEQYF

D gene: -
J gene: TRBJ2-7
clone size: -
V gene: TRBV20-1
CDR3 DNA: TGCAGTGCTAGAGAGTGGGGCCAGAGCATCTCCTACGAGCAGTACTTC
CDR3 protein: CSAREWGQSISYEQYF

D gene: -
J gene: TRBJ1-1
clone size: -
V gene: TRBV20-1
CDR3 DNA: TGCAGTGCCGCATCCCAAAGGAGGAACACTGAAGCTTTCTTT
CDR3 protein: CSAASQRRNTEAFF

D gene: -
J gene: TRBJ2-7
clone size: -
V gene: TRBV12-3/TRBV12-4
CDR3 DNA: TGTGCCAGCAACGACGACTCCTACGAGCAGTACTTC
CDR3 protein: CASNDDSYEQYF

D gene: -
J gene: TRBJ2-3
clone size: -
V gene: TRBV12-3/TRBV12-4
CDR3 DNA: TGTGCCAGCAGTTTGCTGAAGTACACAGATACGCAGTATTTT
CDR3 protein: CASSLLKYTDTQYF

D gene: -
J gene: TRBJ2-6
clone size: few
V gene: TRBV29-1
CDR3 DNA: TGCAGCGTTGGAACAGGGATTATCTCTGGGGCCAACGTCCTGACTTTC
CDR3 protein: CSVGTGIISGANVLTF

D gene: TRBD2
J gene: TRBJ2-7
clone size: -
V gene: TRBV4-3
CDR3 DNA: TGCGCCAGCAGCCCGAGCAGCCGCCTCTCGGGAGGGGGTTACGAGCAGTACTTC
CDR3 protein: CASSPSSRLSGGGYEQYF

D gene: TRBD2
J gene: TRBJ2-3
clone size: -
V gene: TRBV9
CDR3 DNA: TGTGCCAGCAGCGTCGGGGGGGCGTCAGATACGCAGTATTTT
CDR3 protein: CASSVGGASDTQYF

D gene: -
J gene: TRBJ2-5
clone size: few
V gene: TRBV10-3
CDR3 DNA: TGTGCCATCGGGGGCAGCAACCAAGAGACCCAGTACTTC
CDR3 protein: CAIGGSNQETQYF

D gene: TRBD1
J gene: TRBJ2-1
clone size: few
V gene: TRBV12-3/TRBV12-4
CDR3 DNA: TGTGCCAGCAGGACCGGGACAGGGGTCGGGAATGAGCAGTTCTTC
CDR3 protein: CASRTGTGVGNEQFF

D gene: -
J gene: TRBJ2-3
clone size: -
V gene: TRBV29-1
CDR3 DNA: TGCAGCGTCTTGACGGCCACAGATACGCAGTATTTT
CDR3 protein: CSVLTATDTQYF

D gene: -
J gene: TRBJ2-1
clone size: few
V gene: TRBV9
CDR3 DNA: TGTGCCAGCAGCGTAGAAGGCTTTTACAATGAGCAGTTCTTC
CDR3 protein: CASSVEGFYNEQFF

D gene: -
J gene: TRBJ2-2
clone size: -
V gene: TRBV29-1
CDR3 DNA: TGCAGCGTTGATAGGAATCTGAACACCGGGGAGCTGTTTTTT
CDR3 protein: CSVDRNLNTGELFF

D gene: -
J gene: TRBJ1-1
clone size: -
V gene: TRBV9
CDR3 DNA: TGTGCCAGCAGCCCCCGACAGGCGATGAACACTGAAGCTTTCTTT
CDR3 protein: CASSPRQAMNTEAFF

D gene: -
J gene: TRBJ1-1
clone size: few
V gene: TRBV20-1
CDR3 DNA: TGCAGTGCTAACTACAGGAATGAAGCTTTCTTT
CDR3 protein: CSANYRNEAFF

D gene: -
J gene: TRBJ2-7
clone size: -
V gene: TRBV7-2
CDR3 DNA: TGTGCCAGCAGCCCTCTTATCAGGGGTAGCTCCTACGAGCAGTACTTC
CDR3 protein: CASSPLIRGSSYEQYF

D gene: -
J gene: TRBJ1-1
clone size: many
V gene: TRBV6-5
CDR3 DNA: TGTGCCAGCAGTTACTCCTATCCTTTTCTAGCTTTCTTT
CDR3 protein: CASSYSYPFLAFF

D gene: TRBD2
J gene: TRBJ2-1
clone size: -
V gene: TRBV3-1
CDR3 DNA: TGTGCCAGCAACCAACGGGGGGGGACCTACAATGAGCAGTTCTTC
CDR3 protein: CASNQRGGTYNEQFF

D gene: -
J gene: TRBJ2-7
clone size: -
V gene: TRBV4-3
CDR3 DNA: TGCGCCAGCAGCCAAGGAGTCTGGGGAGGTGTCTCCGAGCAGTACTTC
CDR3 protein: CASSQGVWGGVSEQYF

D gene: -
J gene: TRBJ1-2
clone size: -
V gene: TRBV20-1
CDR3 DNA: TGCAGTGCTAGTCTGCCAGTCGCTAACTATGGCTACACCTTC
CDR3 protein: CSASLPVANYGYTF

D gene: -
J gene: TRBJ2-1
clone size: few
V gene: TRBV10-3
CDR3 DNA: TGTGCCATCAGTGAGGGCATAGAGCAGTTCTTC
CDR3 protein: CAISEGIEQFF

D gene: -
J gene: TRBJ1-1
clone size: once
V gene: TRBV3-1
CDR3 DNA: TGTGCCAGCACCGGACAGTTACCTGAAGCTTTCTTT
CDR3 protein: CASTGQLPEAFF

D gene: -
J gene: TRBJ1-6
clone size: few
V gene: TRBV20-1
CDR3 DNA: TGCAGTGCTACAGGGAGCGCTAATTCACCCCTCCACTTT
CDR3 protein: CSATGSANSPLHF

D gene: -
J gene: TRBJ2-5
clone size: once
V gene: TRBV28
CDR3 DNA: TGTGCCAGCAGTCACAGGGCCCAAGAGACCCAGTACTTC
CDR3 protein: CASSHRAQETQYF

D gene: TRBD1
J gene: TRBJ2-1
clone size: many
V gene: TRBV5-5
CDR3 DNA: TGTGCCAGCAGCTTGGGACAGGGGAAGTGGAATGAGCAGTTCTTC
CDR3 protein: CASSLGQGKWNEQFF

D gene: -
J gene: TRBJ2-7
clone size: -
V gene: TRBV6-1
CDR3 DNA: TGTGCCAGCAGGAGGCACAGAGACTACGAGCAGTACTTC
CDR3 protein: CASRRHRDYEQYF

D gene: -
J gene: TRBJ1-1
clone size: -
V gene: TRBV25-1
CDR3 DNA: TGTGCCAGCAAAGGTTTTATCAACACTGAAGCTTTCTTT
CDR3 protein: CASKGFINTEAFF

D gene: -
J gene: TRBJ2-3
clone size: -
V gene: TRBV9
CDR3 DNA: TGTGCCAGCAGCCCCGCGCCAGATACGCAGTATTTT
CDR3 protein: CASSPAPDTQYF

D gene: -
J gene: TRBJ2-5
clone size: few
V gene: TRBV5-1
CDR3 DNA: TGCGCCAGCAGCTTGGGTCCAGCGGGTGTCCAAGAGACCCAGTACTTC
CDR3 protein: CASSLGPAGVQETQYF

D gene: TRBD2
J gene: TRBJ2-1
clone size: many
V gene: TRBV20-1
CDR3 DNA: TGCAGTGCTAGGGCCCCCGGGACTAGCGCCTACAATGAGCAGTTCTTC
CDR3 protein: CSARAPGTSAYNEQFF

D gene: TRBD2
J gene: TRBJ2-2
clone size: -
V gene: TRBV20-1
CDR3 DNA: TGCAGTGCCAGACTAGCGGGGGCTTCGAACACCGGGGAGCTGTTTTTT
CDR3 protein: CSARLAGASNTGELFF

D gene: -
J gene: TRBJ2-5
clone size: -
V gene: TRBV5-5
CDR3 DNA: TGTGCCAGCAGCTGGGGGACAACCTACCAAGAGACCCAGTACTTC
CDR3 protein: CASSWGTTYQETQYF

D gene: TRBD2
J gene: TRBJ2-5
clone size: few
V gene: TRBV5-1
CDR3 DNA: TGCGCCAGCAGCTCCCGGTCGGCTAGCGGGTTCGGGACCCAGTACTTC
CDR3 protein: CASSSRSASGFGTQYF